Sequencing of this T cell receptor beta chain was carried out in a study of blood T cell repertoires in COVID-19. Only in-frame clones appear in the TCRdb table, and some are missing; sequencing was by immunoSEQ multiplex PCR. This table has about 310,000 clones, around 87% appearing once. The CDR3 spans 12 residues. Germline loops: CDR1 SQVTM, CDR2 ANQGSEA. V lost 4 bases and J lost 5, with 11 bases in between. V gene TRBV29-1 combines with J gene TRBJ1-1, with D perhaps matching TRBD1 (5 bases). The clonotype was recovered from a woman aged 45-65 years who had recovered from COVID-19. Source material: peripheral blood. The CDR3 loop reads CSVGPGGTEAFF. DNA of the CDR3: TGCAGCGTTGGCCCGGGGGGGACTGAAGCTTTCTTT.